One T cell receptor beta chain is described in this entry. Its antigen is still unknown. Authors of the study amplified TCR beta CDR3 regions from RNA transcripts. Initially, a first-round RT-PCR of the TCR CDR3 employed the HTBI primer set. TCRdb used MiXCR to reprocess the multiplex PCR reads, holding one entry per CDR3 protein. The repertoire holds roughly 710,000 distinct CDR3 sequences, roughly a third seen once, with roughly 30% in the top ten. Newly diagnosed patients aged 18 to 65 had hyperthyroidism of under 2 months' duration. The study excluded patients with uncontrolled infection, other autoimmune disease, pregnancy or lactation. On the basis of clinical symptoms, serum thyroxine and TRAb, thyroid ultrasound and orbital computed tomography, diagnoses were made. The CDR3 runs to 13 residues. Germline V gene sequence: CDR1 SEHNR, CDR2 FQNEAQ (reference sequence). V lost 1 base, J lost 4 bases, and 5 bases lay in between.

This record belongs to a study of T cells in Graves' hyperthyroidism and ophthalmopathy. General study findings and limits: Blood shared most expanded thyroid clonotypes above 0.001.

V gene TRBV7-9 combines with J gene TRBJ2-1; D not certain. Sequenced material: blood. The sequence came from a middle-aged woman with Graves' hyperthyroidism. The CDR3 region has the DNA TGTGCCAGCAGCTTAGACATTTACAATGAGCAGTTCTTC. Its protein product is CASSLDIYNEQFF.